This TCR beta chain originates from a study of technical replicates of blood from several donors. In germline, CDR1 is LNHDA, CDR2 SQIVND (reference sequence). With 8 bases clipped from V and 6 bases from J, the junction kept 10 bases outside the gene matches. CDR3 length: 14 residues. Profiled with immunoSEQ multiplex PCR; TCRdb holds only in-frame clones, not every one. The table includes approximately 94,000 clones, about 96% detected once. This TCR came from a human donor in good health. Sequencing was carried out using T cells isolated from PBMCs. The V and J genes are TRBV19 and TRBJ1-5, with TRBD1 matching over 7 bases. The CDR3 bases are TGTGCCAGTCGCGGAGGACAGGCGATTCAGCCCCAGCATTTT. Its translation: CASRGGQAIQPQHF.